This T cell receptor beta chain was documented in a study of T-cell reconstitution after alpha-beta-depleted transplantation in children. Study results and limitations: At day 60, the high TCRbeta diversity found in some patients originated from recipient T cells and thymic progenitors that had survived. T-cell counts and diversity were attributed mostly to newly produced T cells one year after transplant. It was reported that alpha-beta T cells came from several hundred expanded graft clones (about two months after transplant).

Preparation of the TCRbeta library involved a method that used unique molecular identifiers. TCRdb re-called the PCR reads with MiXCR, one entry per CDR3 protein. The sample consists of some 300,000 distinct CDR3 sequences, roughly 8.2% of them appearing once. This clonotype came up many times. Antigen: not known. Germline lookup yields CDR1 LNHNV and CDR2 YYDKDF (reference sequence). V shed 9 bases and J shed 6 bases, with 18 bases lying between them. The CDR3 loop spans 13 amino acids. The sequenced sample was peripheral blood, obtained 360 days after TCRalphabeta/CD19-depleted stem cell transplant. The TCR sequence derives from a female patient younger than 10 who had a stem cell transplant for Fanconi anemia, so the T cells may come from the graft donor. The V call is TRBV15, the J call TRBJ2-7, with D perhaps matching TRBD1 (5 bases). The CDR3 sequence is CATSPGYQGEQYF. The CDR3 DNA sequence: TGTGCCACGAGTCCAGGGTACCAAGGCGAGCAGTACTTC.